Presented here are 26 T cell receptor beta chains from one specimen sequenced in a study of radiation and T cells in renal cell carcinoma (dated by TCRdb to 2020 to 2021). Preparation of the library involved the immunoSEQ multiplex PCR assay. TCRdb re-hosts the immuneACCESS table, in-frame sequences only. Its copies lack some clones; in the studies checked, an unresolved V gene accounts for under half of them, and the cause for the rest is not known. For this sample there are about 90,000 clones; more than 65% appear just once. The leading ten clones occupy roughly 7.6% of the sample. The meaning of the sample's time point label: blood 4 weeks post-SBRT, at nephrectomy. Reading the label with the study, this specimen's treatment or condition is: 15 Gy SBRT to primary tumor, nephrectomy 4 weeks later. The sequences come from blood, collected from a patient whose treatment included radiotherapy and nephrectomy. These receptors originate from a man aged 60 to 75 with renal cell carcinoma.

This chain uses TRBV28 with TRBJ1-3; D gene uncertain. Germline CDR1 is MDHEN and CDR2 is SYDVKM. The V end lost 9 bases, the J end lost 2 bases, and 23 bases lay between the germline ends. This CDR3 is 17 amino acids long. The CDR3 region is CASKSLTGVETGNTIYF. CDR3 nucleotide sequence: TGTGCCAGTAAGTCTCTTACGGGTGTTGAGACTGGAAACACCATATATTTT.

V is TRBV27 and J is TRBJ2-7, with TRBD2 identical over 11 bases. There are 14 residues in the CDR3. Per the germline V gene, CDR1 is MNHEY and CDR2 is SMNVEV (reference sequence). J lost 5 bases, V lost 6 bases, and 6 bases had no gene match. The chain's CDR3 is CASRFSGRANEQYF. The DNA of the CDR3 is TGTGCCAGCAGATTTAGCGGGAGGGCCAACGAGCAGTACTTC.

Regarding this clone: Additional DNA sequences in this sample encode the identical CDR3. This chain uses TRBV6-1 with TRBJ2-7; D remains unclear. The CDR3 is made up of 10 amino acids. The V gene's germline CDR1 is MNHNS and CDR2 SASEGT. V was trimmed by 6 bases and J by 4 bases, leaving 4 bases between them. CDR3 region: CASRGYEQYF. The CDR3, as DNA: TGTGCCAGCAGGGGGTACGAGCAGTACTTC.

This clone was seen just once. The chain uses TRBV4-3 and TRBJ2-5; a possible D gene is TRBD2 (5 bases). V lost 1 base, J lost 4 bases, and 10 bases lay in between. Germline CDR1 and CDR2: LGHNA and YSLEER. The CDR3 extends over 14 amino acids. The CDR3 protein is CASSQAEAGETQYF. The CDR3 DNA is TGCGCCAGCAGCCAAGCGGAGGCGGGAGAGACCCAGTACTTC.

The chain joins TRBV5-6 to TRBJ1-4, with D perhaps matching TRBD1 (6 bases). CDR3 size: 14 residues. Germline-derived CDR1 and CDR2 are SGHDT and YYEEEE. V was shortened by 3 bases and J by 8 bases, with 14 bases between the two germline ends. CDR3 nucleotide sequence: TGTGCCAGCAGCTACAGGGTTAATCGGGAAAAACTGTTTTTT. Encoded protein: CASSYRVNREKLFF.

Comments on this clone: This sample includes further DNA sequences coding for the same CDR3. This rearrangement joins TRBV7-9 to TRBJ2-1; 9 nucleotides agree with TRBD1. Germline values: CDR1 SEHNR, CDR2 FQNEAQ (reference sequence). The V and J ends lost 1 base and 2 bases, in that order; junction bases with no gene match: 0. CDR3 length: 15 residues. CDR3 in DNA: TGTGCCAGCAGCTTAGGACAGGGGGCCTACAATGAGCAGTTCTTC. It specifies CASSLGQGAYNEQFF.

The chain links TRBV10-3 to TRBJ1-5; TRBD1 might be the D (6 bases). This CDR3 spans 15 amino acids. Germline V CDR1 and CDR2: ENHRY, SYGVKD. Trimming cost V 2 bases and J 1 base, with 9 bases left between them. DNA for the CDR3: TGTGCCATCAGTGAGGGACAGATGAGCAATCAGCCCCAGCATTTT. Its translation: CAISEGQMSNQPQHF.

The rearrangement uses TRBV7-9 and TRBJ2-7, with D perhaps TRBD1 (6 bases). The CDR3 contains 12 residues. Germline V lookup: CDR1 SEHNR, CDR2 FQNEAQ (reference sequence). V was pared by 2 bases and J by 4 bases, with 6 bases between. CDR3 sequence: CASSLTGYEQYF. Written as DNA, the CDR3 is TGTGCCAGCAGCTTAACAGGGTACGAGCAGTACTTC.

The CDR3: CASSVRSGINGELFF. CDR3 in DNA: TGTGCCAGCAGCGTAAGAAGCGGGATAAACGGGGAGCTGTTTTTT. V usage is TRBV9 and J usage is TRBJ2-2; TRBD2 agrees at 7 bases. The germline V gene encodes CDR1 SGDLS and CDR2 YYNGEE. The ends lost 1 base at V and 7 bases at J; junction bases unmatched: 7. This CDR3 spans 15 amino acids.

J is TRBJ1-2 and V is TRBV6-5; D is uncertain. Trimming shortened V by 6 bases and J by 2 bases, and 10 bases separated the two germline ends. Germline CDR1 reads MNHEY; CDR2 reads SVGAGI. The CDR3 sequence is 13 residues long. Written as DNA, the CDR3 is TGTGCCAGCAGACGGTGGGGAAACTATGGCTACACCTTC. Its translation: CASRRWGNYGYTF.

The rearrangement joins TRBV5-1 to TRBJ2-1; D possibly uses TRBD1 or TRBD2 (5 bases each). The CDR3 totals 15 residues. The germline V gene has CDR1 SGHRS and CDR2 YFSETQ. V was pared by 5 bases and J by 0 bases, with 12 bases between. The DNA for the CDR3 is TGCGCCAGCAGGGTGGGGACGAGCTCCTACAATGAGCAGTTCTTC. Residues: CASRVGTSSYNEQFF.

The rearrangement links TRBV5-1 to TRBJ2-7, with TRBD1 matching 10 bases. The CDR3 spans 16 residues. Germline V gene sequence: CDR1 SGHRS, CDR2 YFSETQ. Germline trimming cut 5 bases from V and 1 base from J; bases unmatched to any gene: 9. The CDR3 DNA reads TGCGCCAGCAGTTATTCCGGGACAGGGGTTTCCTACGAGCAGTACTTC. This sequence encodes CASSYSGTGVSYEQYF.

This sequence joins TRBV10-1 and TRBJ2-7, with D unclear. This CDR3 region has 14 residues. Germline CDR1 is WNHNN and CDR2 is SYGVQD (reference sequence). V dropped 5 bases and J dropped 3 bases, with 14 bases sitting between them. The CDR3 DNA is TGCGCCAGCAGTAAGGAGTCGTTTCGCTACGAGCAGTACTTC. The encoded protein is CASSKESFRYEQYF.

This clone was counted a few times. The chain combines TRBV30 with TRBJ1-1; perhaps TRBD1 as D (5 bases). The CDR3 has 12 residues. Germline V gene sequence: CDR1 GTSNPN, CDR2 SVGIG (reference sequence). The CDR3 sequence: CVRDGMNTEAFF. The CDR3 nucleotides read TGTGTCCGGGACGGCATGAACACTGAAGCTTTCTTT.

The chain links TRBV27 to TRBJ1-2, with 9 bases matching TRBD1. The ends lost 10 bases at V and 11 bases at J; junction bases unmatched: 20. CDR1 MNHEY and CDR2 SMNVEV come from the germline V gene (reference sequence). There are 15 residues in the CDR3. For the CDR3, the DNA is TGTGCCACACGGACAGGGGCGGGGAGGGGCTATTGGTACACCTTC. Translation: CATRTGAGRGYWYTF.

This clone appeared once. The CDR3 bases are TGTGCCAGCAGCCAAGGGCCAAACACCGGGGAGCTGTTTTTT. Translating gives CASSQGPNTGELFF. This chain uses TRBV7-9 with TRBJ2-2; no reliable D call. CDR3 length equals 14 residues. V was cut by 5 bases and J by 2 bases, with 9 bases left in between. Per germline, CDR1 SEHNR and CDR2 FQNEAQ (reference sequence).

The CDR3 region is CASSQPFIGEGQRNEKLFF. CDR3 in DNA: TGTGCCAGCAGCCAACCCTTCATCGGGGAGGGACAGCGTAATGAAAAACTGTTTTTT. V is TRBV4-2 and J is TRBJ1-4; TRBD1 matches 7 bases. There are 19 residues in the CDR3. J gave up 4 bases and V 2 bases, and 16 bases lay outside the gene matches. CDR1 is LGHNA, CDR2 YNFKEQ, per germline.

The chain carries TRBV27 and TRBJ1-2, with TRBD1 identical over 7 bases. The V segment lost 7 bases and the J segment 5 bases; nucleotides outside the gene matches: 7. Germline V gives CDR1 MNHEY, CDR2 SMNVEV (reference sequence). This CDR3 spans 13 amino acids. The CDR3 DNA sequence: TGTGCCAGCAAGTCTCAGGGGGAATATGGCTACACCTTC. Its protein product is CASKSQGEYGYTF.

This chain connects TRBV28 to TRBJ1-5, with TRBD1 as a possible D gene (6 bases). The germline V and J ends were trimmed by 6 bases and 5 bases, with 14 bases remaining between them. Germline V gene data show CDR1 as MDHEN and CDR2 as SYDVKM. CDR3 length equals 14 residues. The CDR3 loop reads CASSSAGDDQPQHF. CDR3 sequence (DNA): TGTGCCAGCAGCAGTGCAGGGGATGATCAGCCCCAGCATTTT. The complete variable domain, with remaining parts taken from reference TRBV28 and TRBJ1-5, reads DVKVTQSSRYLVKRTGEKVFLECVQDMDHENMFWYRQDPGLGLRLIYFSYDVKMKEKGDIPEGYSVSREKKERFSLILESASTNQTSMYLCASSSAGDDQPQHFGDGTRLSIL.

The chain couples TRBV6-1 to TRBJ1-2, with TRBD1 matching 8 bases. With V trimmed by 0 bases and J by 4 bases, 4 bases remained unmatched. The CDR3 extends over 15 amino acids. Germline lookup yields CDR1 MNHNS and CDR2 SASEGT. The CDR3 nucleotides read TGTGCCAGCAGTGAAGCCGCGACAGGGGCCTATGGCTACACCTTC. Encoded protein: CASSEAATGAYGYTF.

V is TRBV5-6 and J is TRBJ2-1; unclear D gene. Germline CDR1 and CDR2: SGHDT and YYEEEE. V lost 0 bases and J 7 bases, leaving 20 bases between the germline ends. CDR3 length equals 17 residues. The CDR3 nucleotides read TGTGCCAGCAGCTTGGCCTACCGAACACGGAACACGAATGAGCAGTTCTTC. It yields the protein CASSLAYRTRNTNEQFF.

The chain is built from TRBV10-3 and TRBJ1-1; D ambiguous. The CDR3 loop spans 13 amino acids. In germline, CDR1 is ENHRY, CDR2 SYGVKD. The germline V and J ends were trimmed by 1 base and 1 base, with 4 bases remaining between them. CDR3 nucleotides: TGTGCCATCAGTGAGTACAAGAACACTGAAGCTTTCTTT. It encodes CAISEYKNTEAFF.

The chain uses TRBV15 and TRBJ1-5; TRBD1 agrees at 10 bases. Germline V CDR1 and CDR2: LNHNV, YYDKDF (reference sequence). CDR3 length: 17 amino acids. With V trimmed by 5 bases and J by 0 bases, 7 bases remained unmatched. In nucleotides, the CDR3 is TGTGCCACCAGCCAAGCCGGGACAGGGGATAGCAATCAGCCCCAGCATTTT. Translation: CATSQAGTGDSNQPQHF.

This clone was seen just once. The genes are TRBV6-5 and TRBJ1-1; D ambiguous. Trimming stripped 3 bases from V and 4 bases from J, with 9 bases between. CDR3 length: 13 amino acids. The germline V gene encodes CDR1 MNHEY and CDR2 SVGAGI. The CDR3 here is CASSYTPSTEAFF. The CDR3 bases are TGTGCCAGCAGTTATACCCCGTCCACTGAAGCTTTCTTT.

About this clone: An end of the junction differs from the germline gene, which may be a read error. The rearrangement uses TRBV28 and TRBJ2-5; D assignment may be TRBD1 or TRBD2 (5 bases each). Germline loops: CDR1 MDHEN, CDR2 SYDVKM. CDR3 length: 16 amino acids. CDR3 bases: TGTGCCAGCAGTTTATTTTTAAGGACCCAACCGGGACCCCCGGACTTC. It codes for CASSLFLRTQPGPPDF.

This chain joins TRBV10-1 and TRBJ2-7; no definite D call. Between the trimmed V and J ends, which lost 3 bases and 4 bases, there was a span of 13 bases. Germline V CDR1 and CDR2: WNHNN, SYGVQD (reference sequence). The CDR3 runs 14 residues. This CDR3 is CASSDGFAAYEQYF. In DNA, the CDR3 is TGCGCCAGCAGTGATGGGTTTGCGGCTTACGAGCAGTACTTC.